Presented here are 8 T cell receptor beta chains from one specimen sequenced in a study of T cell clonality in common variable immunodeficiency. The method was immunoSEQ multiplex PCR; TCRdb's version includes in-frame clones alone and lacks a portion of them. There are some 60,000 clones in the sample, none observed a single time. Material: peripheral blood mononuclear cells. The receptor source for this set is a person between 18 and 75 years old in good health.

Points on this clone: Read data end 3 residues before the CDR3 end; the end is taken from the germline J gene. The chain employs TRBV2 and TRBJ1-1, with 9 bases fitting TRBD1. There are 16 residues in the CDR3. Germline CDR1 reads SNHLY; CDR2 reads FYNNEI. J lost 1 base, V lost 3 bases, and 6 bases had no gene match. The CDR3 bases that were read are TGTGCCAGCAGTGAGGGGACAGGGTTAGGGAACACTGAA. Translation: CASSEGTGLGNTE. The full CDR3 protein reads CASSEGTGLGNTEAFF.

This clone was recorded at least ten times. Read sequence stops 3 residues before the CDR3 end, and the germline J gene provides the missing end. The chain carries TRBV18 and TRBJ2-3; D remains ambiguous. CDR1 KGHSH and CDR2 LQKENI come from the germline V gene. Trimming shortened V by 4 bases and J by 4 bases, and 18 bases separated the two germline ends. This CDR3 spans 16 amino acids. Incomplete CDR3 DNA: TGTGCCAGCTCACGCCACCGCTGGCTAGTATCAGATACG. Translating gives CASSRHRWLVSDT. The entire CDR3 protein reads CASSRHRWLVSDTQYF. The full variable domain, completed using reference TRBV18 and TRBJ2-3, is NAGVMQNPRHLVRRRGQEARLRCSPMKGHSHVYWYRQLPEEGLKFMVYLQKENIIDESGMPKERFSAEFPKEGPSILRIQQVVRGDSAAYFCASSRHRWLVSDTQYFGPGTRLTVL.

This clone has a count of ten or more. The read ends 3 residues early relative to the CDR3; the germline J gene fills the gap. The chain links TRBV5-1 to TRBJ1-4, with TRBD1 identical over 8 bases. The CDR3 length is 16 residues. Germline loops: CDR1 SGHRS, CDR2 YFSETQ. V shed 1 base and J 8 bases; nucleotides not matched to a gene: 10. CDR3 DNA, as far as it was read: TGCGCCAGCAGCTTGCTTGACGGACAGGGAAAAGAAAAA. Translation gives CASSLLDGQGKEK. The complete CDR3 sequence is CASSLLDGQGKEKLFF.

This clone was observed many times. The read ends 3 residues shy of where the CDR3 ends; the end is completed using the germline J gene. V is TRBV11-2 and J is TRBJ1-4, with 9 nucleotides matching TRBD1. Unmatched junction bases numbered 1, after V lost 3 bases and J lost 8 bases. CDR1 is SGHAT and CDR2 is FQNNGV in the germline V gene. This CDR3 spans 13 amino acids. CDR3 DNA, as far as it was read: TGTGCCAGCAGCTTCGGACAGGGGGAAAAA. Translating gives CASSFGQGEK. The whole CDR3 reads CASSFGQGEKLFF.

Concerning this clone: Read sequence stops 3 residues before the CDR3 end, and the germline J gene provides the missing end. This chain links TRBV18 with TRBJ2-5; TRBD1 matches at 7 bases. The CDR3 has 16 amino acids. V lost 6 bases, J lost 1 base, and 11 bases stayed unmatched. Germline V gene data show CDR1 as KGHSH and CDR2 as LQKENI. The CDR3 spells CASSKGQLSLQETQYF. Incomplete CDR3 DNA: TGTGCCAGCTCGAAGGGACAGCTGTCTCTCCAAGAGACC. The full variable domain, completed using reference TRBV18 and TRBJ2-5, is NAGVMQNPRHLVRRRGQEARLRCSPMKGHSHVYWYRQLPEEGLKFMVYLQKENIIDESGMPKERFSAEFPKEGPSILRIQQVVRGDSAAYFCASSKGQLSLQETQYFGPGTRLLVL.

This clone showed up many times. Read coverage stops 3 residues before the CDR3 terminus; the germline J gene supplies the remainder. The chain is built from TRBV28 and TRBJ2-4; the match to TRBD1 covers 8 bases. Looked up from germline, CDR1 is MDHEN and CDR2 is SYDVKM. The junction had 11 bases not matched to a gene; V was cut back by 4 bases and J by 0 bases. The CDR3 runs to 18 residues. The sequenced part of the CDR3 DNA is TGTGCCAGCAGTTCGGGACAGGTGCCCCCTATAGCCAAAAACATT. Its protein product is CASSSGQVPPIAKNI. The entire CDR3 protein reads CASSSGQVPPIAKNIQYF. Full variable domain (remainder filled in from reference TRBV28 and TRBJ2-4): DVKVTQSSRYLVKRTGEKVFLECVQDMDHENMFWYRQDPGLGLRLIYFSYDVKMKEKGDIPEGYSVSREKKERFSLILESASTNQTSMYLCASSSGQVPPIAKNIQYFGAGTRLSVL.

This clone occurred many times. The CDR3 end lies 3 residues beyond the end of the read and is filled in from the germline J gene. Additional DNA sequences in this sample encode the identical CDR3. The chain employs TRBV19 and TRBJ2-3, with a weak D call TRBD2 (5 bases). Trimming stripped 0 bases from V and 3 bases from J, with 16 bases between. Germline V lookup: CDR1 LNHDA, CDR2 SQIVND (reference sequence). This CDR3 comprises 17 residues. CDR3 loop: CASSIDPSSSLTDTQYF. CDR3 DNA, as far as it was read: TGTGCCAGTAGTATAGATCCCTCTAGCTCCTTGACAGATACG.

This clone was counted many times. Read coverage stops 3 residues before the CDR3 terminus; the germline J gene supplies the remainder. The V and J genes are TRBV30 and TRBJ2-2; D is unclear. This CDR3 comprises 12 residues. Deletions cut 1 base from V and 8 bases from J, with 8 bases between. Per germline, CDR1 GTSNPN and CDR2 SVGIG (reference sequence). Partial CDR3 DNA: TGTGCCTGGAGTGCCCTTGTGGGGGAG. Protein: CAWSALVGE. The CDR3 in full is CAWSALVGELFF.